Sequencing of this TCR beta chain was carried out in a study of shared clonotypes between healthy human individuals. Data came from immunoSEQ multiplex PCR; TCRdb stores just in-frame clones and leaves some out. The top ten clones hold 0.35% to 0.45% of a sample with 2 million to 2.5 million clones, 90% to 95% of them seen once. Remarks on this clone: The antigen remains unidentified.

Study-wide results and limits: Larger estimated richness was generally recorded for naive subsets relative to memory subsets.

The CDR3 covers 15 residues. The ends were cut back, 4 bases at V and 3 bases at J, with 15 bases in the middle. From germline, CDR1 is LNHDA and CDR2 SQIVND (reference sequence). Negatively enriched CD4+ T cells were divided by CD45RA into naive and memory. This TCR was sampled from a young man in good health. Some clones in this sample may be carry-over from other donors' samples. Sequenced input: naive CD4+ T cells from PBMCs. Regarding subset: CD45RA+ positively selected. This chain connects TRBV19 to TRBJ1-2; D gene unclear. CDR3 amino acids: CASSSEAARYYGYTF. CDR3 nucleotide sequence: TGTGCCAGTAGTAGCGAGGCAGCCCGTTACTATGGCTACACCTTC. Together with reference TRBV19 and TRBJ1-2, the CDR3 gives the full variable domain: DGGITQSPKYLFRKEGQNVTLSCEQNLNHDAMYWYRQDPGQGLRLIYYSQIVNDFQKGDIAEGYSVSREKKESFPLTVTSAQKNPTAFYLCASSSEAARYYGYTFGSGTRLTVV.